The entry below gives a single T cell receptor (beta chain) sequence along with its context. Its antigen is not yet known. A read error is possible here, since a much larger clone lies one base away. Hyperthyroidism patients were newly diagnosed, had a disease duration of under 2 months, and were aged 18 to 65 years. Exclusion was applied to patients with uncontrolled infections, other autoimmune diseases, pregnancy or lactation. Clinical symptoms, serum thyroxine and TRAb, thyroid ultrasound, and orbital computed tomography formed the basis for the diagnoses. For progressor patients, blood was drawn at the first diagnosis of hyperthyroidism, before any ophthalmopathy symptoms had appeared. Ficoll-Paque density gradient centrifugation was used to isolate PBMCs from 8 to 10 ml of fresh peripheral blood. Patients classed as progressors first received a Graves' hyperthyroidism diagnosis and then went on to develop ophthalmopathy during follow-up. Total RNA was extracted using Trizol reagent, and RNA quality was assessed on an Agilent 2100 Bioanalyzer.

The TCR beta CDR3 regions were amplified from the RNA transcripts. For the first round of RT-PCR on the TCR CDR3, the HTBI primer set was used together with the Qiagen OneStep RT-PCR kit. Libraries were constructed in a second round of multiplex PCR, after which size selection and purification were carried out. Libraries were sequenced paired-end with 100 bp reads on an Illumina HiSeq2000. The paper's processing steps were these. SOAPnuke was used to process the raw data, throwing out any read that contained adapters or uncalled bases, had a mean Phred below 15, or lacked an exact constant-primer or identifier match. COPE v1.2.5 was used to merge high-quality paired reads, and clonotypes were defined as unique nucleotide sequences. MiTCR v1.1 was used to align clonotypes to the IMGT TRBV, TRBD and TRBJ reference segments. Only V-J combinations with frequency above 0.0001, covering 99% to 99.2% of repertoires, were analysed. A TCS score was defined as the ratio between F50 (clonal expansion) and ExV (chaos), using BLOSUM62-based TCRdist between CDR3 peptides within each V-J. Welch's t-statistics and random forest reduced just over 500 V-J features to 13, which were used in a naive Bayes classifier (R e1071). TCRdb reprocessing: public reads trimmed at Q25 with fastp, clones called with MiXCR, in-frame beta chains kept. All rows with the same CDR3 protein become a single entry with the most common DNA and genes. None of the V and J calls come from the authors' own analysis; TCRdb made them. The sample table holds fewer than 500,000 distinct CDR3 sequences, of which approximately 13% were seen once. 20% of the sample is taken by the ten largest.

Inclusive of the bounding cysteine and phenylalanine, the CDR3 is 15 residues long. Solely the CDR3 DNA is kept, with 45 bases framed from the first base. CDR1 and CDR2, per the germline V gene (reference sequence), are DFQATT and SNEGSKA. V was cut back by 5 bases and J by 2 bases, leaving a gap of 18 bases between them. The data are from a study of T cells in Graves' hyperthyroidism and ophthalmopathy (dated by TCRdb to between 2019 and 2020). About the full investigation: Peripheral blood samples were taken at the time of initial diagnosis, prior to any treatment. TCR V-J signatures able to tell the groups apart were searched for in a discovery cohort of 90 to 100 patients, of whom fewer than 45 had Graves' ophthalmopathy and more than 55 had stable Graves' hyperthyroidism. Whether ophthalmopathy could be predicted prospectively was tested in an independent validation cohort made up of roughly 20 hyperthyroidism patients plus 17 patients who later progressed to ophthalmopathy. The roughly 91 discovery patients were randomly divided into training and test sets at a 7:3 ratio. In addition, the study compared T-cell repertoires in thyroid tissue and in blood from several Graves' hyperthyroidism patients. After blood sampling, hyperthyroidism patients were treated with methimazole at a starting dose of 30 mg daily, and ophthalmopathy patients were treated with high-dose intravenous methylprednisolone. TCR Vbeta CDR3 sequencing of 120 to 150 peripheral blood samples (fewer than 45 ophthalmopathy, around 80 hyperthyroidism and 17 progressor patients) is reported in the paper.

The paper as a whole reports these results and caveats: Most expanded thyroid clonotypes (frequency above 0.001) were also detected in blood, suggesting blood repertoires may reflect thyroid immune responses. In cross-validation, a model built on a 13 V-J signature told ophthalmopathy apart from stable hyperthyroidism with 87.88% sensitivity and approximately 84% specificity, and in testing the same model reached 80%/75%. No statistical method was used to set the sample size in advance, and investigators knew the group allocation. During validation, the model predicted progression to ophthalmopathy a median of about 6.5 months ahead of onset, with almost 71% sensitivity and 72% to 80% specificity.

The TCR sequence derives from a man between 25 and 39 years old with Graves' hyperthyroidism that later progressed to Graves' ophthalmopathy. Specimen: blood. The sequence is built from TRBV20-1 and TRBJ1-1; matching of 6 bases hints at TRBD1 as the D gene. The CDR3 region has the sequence CSALRHGQINTEAFF. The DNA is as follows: TGCAGTGCTCTACGCCACGGACAGATAAACACTGAAGCTTTCTTT.